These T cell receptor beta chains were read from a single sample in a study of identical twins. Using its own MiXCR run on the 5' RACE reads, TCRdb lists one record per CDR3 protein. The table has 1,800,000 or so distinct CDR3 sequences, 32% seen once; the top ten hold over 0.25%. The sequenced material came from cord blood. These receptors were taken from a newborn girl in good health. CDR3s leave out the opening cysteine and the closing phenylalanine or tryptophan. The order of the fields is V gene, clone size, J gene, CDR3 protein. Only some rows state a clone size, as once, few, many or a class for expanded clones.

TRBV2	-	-	ASSDFGRVYEQY
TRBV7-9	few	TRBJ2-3	ASRTSGGSDTQY
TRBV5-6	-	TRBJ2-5	ASSLALVQETQY
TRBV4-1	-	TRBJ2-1	ASSSRSGLAGYNEQF
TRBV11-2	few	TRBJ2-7	ASTFTSGGATYEQY
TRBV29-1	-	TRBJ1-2	SVNLGAYGYT
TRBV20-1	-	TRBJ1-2	SANPGTGSNYGYT
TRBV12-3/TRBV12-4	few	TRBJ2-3	ASSRPRQGLLVDTQY
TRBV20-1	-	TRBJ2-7	SATGTSGTSSYEQY
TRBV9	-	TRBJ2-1	ASSVGGLATNEQF
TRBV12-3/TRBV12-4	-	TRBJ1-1	ASRPDGGIAF
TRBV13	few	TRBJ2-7	ASSLRRGSGTYEQY
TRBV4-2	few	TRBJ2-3	ASSQLNAGGLDTQY
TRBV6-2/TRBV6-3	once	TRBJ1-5	ASSYLTGTNNQPQH
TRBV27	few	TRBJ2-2	ASSVWAGSGYTGELF
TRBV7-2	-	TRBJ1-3	ASSDRLNTIY
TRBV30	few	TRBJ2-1	AWTSRGLEQF
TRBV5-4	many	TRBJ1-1	ASSSGGANTEAF
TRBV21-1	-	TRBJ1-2	ASSKERDRGGYT
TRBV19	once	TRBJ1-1	ASSMAGTGVNTEAF
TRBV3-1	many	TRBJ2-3	ASSQERSTDTQY
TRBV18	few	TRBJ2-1	ASSPPIERMNEQF